This T cell receptor beta chain is drawn from a study of T-cell memory formation after mild COVID-19. Study-level points and caveats: Later expanders leaned toward CD4+, whereas clones contracting from day 15 to 85 were balanced CD4/CD8.

Sample share makes this clonotype medium-sized (0.01 to 0.1%). Its cognate antigen is unknown. Germline V gene sequence: CDR1 SGHVS, CDR2 FQNEAQ. V shed 5 bases, J shed 4 bases, and the junction held 9 bases outside the gene matches. CDR3 length equals 15 residues. Using constant-segment primers, 5'RACE produced TCR alpha and TCR beta cDNA libraries carrying sample barcodes and UMIs. From the 5' RACE reads, TCRdb called clonotypes with MiXCR, one entry per CDR3 protein. The sample contains about 270,000 distinct CDR3 sequences, just over 15% of which appear only once. The sequenced sample was PBMCs or a T cell subset sorted from them (not recorded which). This TCR came from an adult woman who had mild COVID-19 (a few samples of this study predate the infection). Cell type and time point are not known. This chain joins TRBV7-8 and TRBJ1-1, with 8 positions matching TRBD1. CDR3 loop: CASSLDRAFGTEAFF. The DNA of the CDR3 is TGTGCCAGCAGCCTGGACAGGGCGTTCGGCACTGAAGCTTTCTTT.